Shown below are 13 T cell receptor beta chains from a single sample sequenced in a study of blood T cell repertoires in COVID-19. Assay: immunoSEQ multiplex PCR; the TCRdb copy retains only in-frame clones and omits some. The table lists more than 300,000 clones, approximately 91% of them singletons. Sequenced input: PBMCs or T cells enriched from blood (not recorded which). These receptor sequences come from a woman younger than 45 who had been exposed to COVID-19.

This chain joins TRBV6-2 or TRBV6-3 and TRBJ1-4; no firm D call. The length of the CDR3 is 15 residues. Germline assignment: CDR1 MNHEY and CDR2 SVGEGT. V gave up 5 bases and J gave up 6 bases, with 16 bases separating them. The CDR3 is CASSPRDPGDEKLFF. The CDR3 DNA reads TGTGCCAGCAGTCCCCGCGACCCGGGAGATGAAAAACTGTTTTTT.

V is TRBV9 and J is TRBJ1-2; 8 bases map to TRBD1. CDR3 length: 15 residues. In germline, CDR1 is SGDLS, CDR2 YYNGEE. Losses at the gene ends were 0 bases for V and 4 bases for J; bases not matched to a gene: 5. In nucleotides, the CDR3 is TGTGCCAGCAGCGTAGGACAGGGGAGTAGCTATGGCTACACCTTC. This gives the protein CASSVGQGSSYGYTF.

The V call is TRBV4-1, the J call TRBJ1-1, with 8 positions matching TRBD1. CDR3 length: 15 residues. The germline gives CDR1 MGHRA, CDR2 YSYEKL. Trimming cost V 7 bases and J 2 bases; bases outside gene matches: 9. The CDR3 region is CASTRPGQANTEAFF. Written as DNA, the CDR3 is TGCGCCAGCACCCGCCCGGGACAGGCCAACACTGAAGCTTTCTTT.

For the CDR3, the DNA is TGTGCCAGCAGACCACTCGGGGGGACTGGAAACACCATATATTTT. Its translation: CASRPLGGTGNTIYF. The J gene is TRBJ1-3, the V gene TRBV14, with D possibly TRBD1 on 5 matching bases. The V gene lost 6 bases and the J gene lost 2 bases, with 14 bases spanning the gap. The CDR3 sequence is 15 residues long. Germline-derived CDR1 and CDR2 are SGHDN and FVKESK.

The chain combines TRBV5-4 with TRBJ2-2; tentative D call: TRBD1 (5 bases). Trimming shortened V by 4 bases and J by 6 bases, and 10 bases separated the two germline ends. The CDR3 spans 13 residues. The germline V gene has CDR1 SGHNT and CDR2 YYREEE (reference sequence). In DNA, the CDR3 is TGTGCCAGCAGCCCTCAGGGCTCCGGGGAGCTGTTTTTT. Its protein is CASSPQGSGELFF.

V is TRBV23-1 and J is TRBJ1-1; D unclear. TRBV23-1 is given ORF status, its function remaining uncertain. V dropped 8 bases and J dropped 3 bases, with 7 bases sitting between them. This CDR3 has 11 amino acids. CDR3 protein: CASHEDTEAFF. CDR3 DNA sequence: TGCGCCAGCCACGAGGACACTGAAGCTTTCTTT.

The V gene is TRBV9, the J gene TRBJ1-2; D not certain. Germline-derived CDR1 and CDR2 are SGDLS and YYNGEE. This CDR3 has 17 amino acids. V was shortened by 0 bases and J by 6 bases, with 21 bases between the two germline ends. CDR3 protein: CASSVGLGGRGLHGYTF. CDR3 sequence (DNA): TGTGCCAGCAGCGTAGGTTTGGGTGGTCGGGGTCTACATGGCTACACCTTC.

J is TRBJ2-6 and V is TRBV7-8; possibly TRBD2 for D (5 bases). CDR1 is SGHVS and CDR2 is FQNEAQ in the germline V gene. This CDR3 spans 14 amino acids. Trimming took 5 bases from V and 4 from J, leaving 9 bases between them. Written as DNA, the CDR3 is TGTGCCAGCAGCACTAGTTCCGGGGCCAACGTCCTGACTTTC. This sequence encodes CASSTSSGANVLTF.

The chain uses TRBV11-1 and TRBJ2-5, with TRBD2 identical over 7 bases. The trim removed 3 bases at V and 5 bases at J, leaving 6 bases unmatched. The CDR3 sequence is 14 residues long. Germline V CDR1 and CDR2: SGHAT, FQDESV (reference sequence). CDR3 loop: CASSFPSGGETQYF. For the CDR3, the DNA is TGTGCCAGCAGCTTCCCTAGCGGCGGGGAGACCCAGTACTTC.

The chain joins TRBV12-5 to TRBJ1-2; maybe TRBD1 (6 bases). The CDR3 sequence is 16 residues long. With 0 bases removed from V and 2 bases from J, the gap between germline ends came to 13 bases. From germline, CDR1 is LGHNT and CDR2 FRNRAP. The chain's CDR3 is CASGLVIGQRNYGYTF. CDR3 sequence (DNA): TGTGCTAGTGGTTTGGTAATTGGACAGCGCAACTATGGCTACACCTTC.

This clone has just a few counts. V gene TRBV7-6 combines with J gene TRBJ1-4, with 7 bases matching TRBD1. The CDR3 is 16 residues long. Trimming took 1 base from V and 5 from J; bases not matched to a gene: 7. CDR1 is SGHVS and CDR2 is FNYEAQ in the germline V gene. The CDR3 nucleotides read TGTGCCAGCAGCTTAGAGTCGGGGACAGAAAATGAAAAACTGTTTTTT. Protein: CASSLESGTENEKLFF.

The chain joins TRBV27 to TRBJ1-2; TRBD1 matches 9 bases. The germline gives CDR1 MNHEY, CDR2 SMNVEV (reference sequence). This CDR3 region has 15 residues. After removal of 5 bases from V and 1 base from J, the junction contained 5 bases not matched to a gene. CDR3 in amino acids: CASSTRDRDNYGYTF. The CDR3 nucleotides are TGTGCCAGCAGTACCCGGGACAGGGATAACTATGGCTACACCTTC.

In DNA form, the CDR3 reads TGTGCCAGCAGGCAGTTAGGGGATGAAAAACTGTTTTTT. Translating gives CASRQLGDEKLFF. V usage is TRBV12-3 or TRBV12-4 and J usage is TRBJ1-4; tentative D call: TRBD1 (5 bases). The CDR3 length is 13 residues. The V end was cut by 6 bases, the J end by 6 bases, with 11 bases between.